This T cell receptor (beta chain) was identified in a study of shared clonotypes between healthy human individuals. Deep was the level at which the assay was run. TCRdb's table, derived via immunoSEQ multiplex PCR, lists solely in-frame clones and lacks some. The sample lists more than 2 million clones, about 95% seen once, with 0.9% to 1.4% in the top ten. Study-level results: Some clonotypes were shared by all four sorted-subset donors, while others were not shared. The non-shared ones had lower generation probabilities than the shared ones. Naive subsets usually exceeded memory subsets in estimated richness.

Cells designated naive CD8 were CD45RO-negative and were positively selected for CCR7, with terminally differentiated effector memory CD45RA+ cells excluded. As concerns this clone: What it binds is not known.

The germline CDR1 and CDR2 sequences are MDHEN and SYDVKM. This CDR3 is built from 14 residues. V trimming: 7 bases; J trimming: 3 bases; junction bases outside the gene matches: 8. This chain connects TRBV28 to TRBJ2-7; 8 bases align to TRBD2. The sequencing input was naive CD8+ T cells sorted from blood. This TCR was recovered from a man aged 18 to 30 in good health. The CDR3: CASNPSGGGYEQYF. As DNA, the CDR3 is TGTGCCAGCAACCCGAGCGGGGGAGGCTACGAGCAGTACTTC.